This TCR beta chain originates from a study of vaccination and CD4 T cells after COVID-19. Turning to the study itself: Four females and six males made up the convalescents, with two Hispanic. Each of the control cultures got a CEFX pool, an HIV-1 Nef pool, or no peptide.

Treatment of the sample: roughly 10-day PBMC culture with coronavirus spike peptide pools or control peptides (ViraFEST assay). The Oncomine TCR Beta short-read assay generated sequence data from the DNA of cultured CD4+ T cells. TCRdb ran MiXCR on the PCR reads and lists one entry per CDR3 protein. This table holds thousands of distinct CDR3 sequences, around 45% found once. This CDR3 region has 12 residues. Germline V gene sequence: CDR1 SQVTM, CDR2 ANQGSEA. Deletions cut 4 bases from V and 0 bases from J, with 5 bases between. A word on this clonotype: Its matching antigen is unknown.

Material: CD4+ T cells from blood, cultured in vitro. This TCR was sampled from a human donor who had recovered from COVID-19. V is TRBV29-1 and J is TRBJ2-3; D not resolved. CDR3 region: CSVALSTDTQYF. In DNA, the CDR3 is TGCAGCGTTGCTTTGAGCACAGATACGCAGTATTTT.